This record looks at one TCR beta chain sequence and its context. These data come from a study of early T cells in non-severe SARS-CoV-2 infection. Trimming at V came to 2 bases and at J to 6 bases, leaving 5 bases not matched to a gene. The CDR3 runs to 15 residues. CDR1 is SGHAT, CDR2 FQNNGV, per germline. TCRdb re-called the 5' RACE reads with MiXCR, one entry per CDR3 protein. The sample holds tens of thousands of distinct CDR3 sequences, under 7.5% seen once. The TCR comes from an adult who was a healthcare worker with PCR-confirmed SARS-CoV-2 infection or an uninfected control (not recorded which). Source: whole blood, taken at baseline. The V gene is TRBV11-2, the J gene TRBJ2-2; 8 nucleotides line up with TRBD1. DNA for the CDR3: TGTGCCAGCAGCTTAAGGGGACAGGTCTCCGGGGAGCTGTTTTTT. Amino acid sequence: CASSLRGQVSGELFF.